This T cell receptor beta chain comes out of a study of blood T cell repertoires in COVID-19 (dated by TCRdb to about 2020). Regarding the research as a whole: The collaborator samples originated in the United States, Italy and Spain and spanned the acute and convalescent phases of COVID-19. The repertoires were released in a freely available public database meant as a resource for research on the immune response to SARS-CoV-2. The dataset comprised deeply sampled blood TCRbeta repertoires from subjects exposed to, actively infected with, or recovered from COVID-19. Sample metadata almost always included a de-identified subject ID, COVID-19 status, age in years and sex. Samples were obtained from the ongoing ImmuneRACE study (first 160 participants) and from about 1,300 subjects provided by 6 global collaborators. The material from the prospective study consisted of cDNA or gDNA derived from T cells, B-cell-depleted T cells, or PBMCs. Where available, HLA class I and class II types were obtained from metadata supplied by the sample provider rather than from assay-based typing. On the study overall, not on this receptor specifically: The quantity of clinical and demographic metadata differed by source and by participant and was supplied without curation.

TCRbeta CDR3 regions were amplified from genomic DNA by means of the immunoSEQ Assay, a bias-controlled multiplex PCR. The original methods were these. The number of nucleated cells in each sample was estimated by amplification of reference gene primers within the assay. Sequence reads were collapsed and filtered to measure the absolute abundance of every unique TCRbeta CDR3 rearrangement. For each sample, productive Simpson clonality was calculated as the square root of Simpson's diversity index over productive rearrangements. TCRdb's version of the immuneACCESS table is confined to in-frame rearrangements and falls short of the full clone set. An unresolved V gene accounts for under half of the shortfall where checked; the remainder is of unknown origin. For V, J and clone size, that table is used; D and trimming come from the DNA. This sample is represented by some 400,000 clones; about 90% of them were singletons. The ten largest clones capture about 2.3% of the sample.

In Seattle, one collaborating source enrolled patients while the infection was active and tracked those patients longitudinally over the course of disease. The collaborating institutions used their own protocols to collect whole blood in K2EDTA tubes. For TCRbeta analysis, collaborators shipped samples in one of three forms: frozen whole blood, isolated PBMCs, or DNA extracted from either of those sample types. From the cysteine up to the phenylalanine, the CDR3 has a length of 13 residues. The only DNA kept is the CDR3, 39 bases in frame from the first base. For CDR1 and CDR2, the germline V gene lists SGHTA and FQGTGA. Trimming takes 8 bases from V and 0 bases from J, and the germline ends sit 7 bases apart. In regard to this clone: Its binding antigen is unknown. One base away there is no much larger clone; base qualities are not given.

The sequence is built from TRBV7-3 and TRBJ2-2; a weak D assignment points to TRBD1 (5 bases agree). The sequenced material came from peripheral blood. The sequence was obtained from a woman aged 60-75 years with COVID-19, enrolled during active disease. At the DNA level, the sequence is TGTGCCAGCCCCAGGGCGAACACCGGGGAGCTGTTTTTT. Translated, it reads CASPRANTGELFF.